This TCR beta chain was retrieved from a study of T-cell memory formation after mild COVID-19. The wider study: TCR clusters were largely donor specific.

TCRdb re-analysed the 5' RACE reads in MiXCR, keeping a single row per CDR3 protein. The table shows some 150,000 distinct CDR3 sequences, with roughly 6.2% occurring only once. The CDR3 extends over 17 amino acids. CDR1 is MNHNY, CDR2 SVGAGI, per germline (reference sequence). Trimming pared 4 bases from V and 7 bases from J, leaving 25 bases between. This clonotype was detected ten times or more. This TCR came from an adult woman who had mild COVID-19 (a few samples of this study predate the infection). Cell type and time point are not known. The sequencing sample was made of PBMCs or a T cell subset sorted from them (not recorded which). This chain links TRBV6-6 with TRBJ2-5; the D gene is possibly TRBD1 (6 bases). The CDR3 sequence: CASSSDSPLMSLGTQYF. The CDR3 bases are TGTGCCAGCAGTTCGGACAGCCCCTTGATGTCCCTAGGGACCCAGTACTTC.